One and the same sample provided the 13 T cell receptor beta chains below, sequenced in a study of shared clonotypes between healthy human individuals. Produced via immunoSEQ multiplex PCR; TCRdb's table is partial and in-frame only. The data hold under 650,000 clones, with approximately 95% observed a single time. Material for sequencing was naive CD4+ T cells sorted from blood. Stated subset: CD45RA+ positively selected. The source is a woman aged 30 to 39 in good health.

The chain couples TRBV28 to TRBJ2-7; weak D call: TRBD1 (6 bases). V was clipped by 6 bases and J by 0 bases, with 15 bases between them. The CDR3 totals 15 residues. Per germline, CDR1 MDHEN and CDR2 SYDVKM. The CDR3 region is CASRTPEGGSYEQYF. CDR3 nucleotides: TGTGCCAGCAGAACGCCGGAAGGGGGCTCCTACGAGCAGTACTTC.

This chain connects TRBV5-4 to TRBJ2-1; the match to TRBD2 covers 8 bases. This CDR3 is 16 amino acids long. The germline gives CDR1 SGHNT, CDR2 YYREEE (reference sequence). Losses at the gene ends were 0 bases for V and 8 bases for J; bases not matched to a gene: 10. The CDR3 region is CASSLDGKAGVDEQFF. The CDR3 coding sequence is TGTGCCAGCAGCTTGGATGGGAAAGCGGGAGTGGATGAGCAGTTCTTC.

The chain joins TRBV5-1 to TRBJ2-3; 9 bases are a match to TRBD1. Germline V gene data show CDR1 as SGHRS and CDR2 as YFSETQ. The CDR3 consists of 15 residues. V trimming: 5 bases; J trimming: 3 bases; junction bases outside the gene matches: 7. This CDR3 is CASRPGTGFTDTQYF. In DNA, the CDR3 is TGCGCCAGCAGGCCCGGGACAGGGTTTACAGATACGCAGTATTTT.

This chain uses TRBV6-5 with TRBJ1-2; 7 nucleotides line up with TRBD1. The CDR3 length is 15 residues. CDR1 MNHEY and CDR2 SVGAGI come from the germline V gene. Losses at the gene ends were 0 bases for V and 8 bases for J; bases not matched to a gene: 9. CDR3 coding DNA: TGTGCCAGCAGTTACTCAAGGAAGGGGGCCGGAGGCTACACCTTC. Its translation is CASSYSRKGAGGYTF.

This chain uses TRBV19 with TRBJ1-5; 11 bases map to TRBD1. The ends lost 8 bases at V and 1 base at J; junction bases unmatched: 4. Germline CDR1 reads LNHDA; CDR2 reads SQIVND (reference sequence). The CDR3 is 15 residues long. CDR3 nucleotide sequence: TGTGCCAGTTCCGGACAGGGGGCGAGCAATCAGCCCCAGCATTTT. It codes for CASSGQGASNQPQHF. The complete variable domain, with remaining parts taken from reference TRBV19 and TRBJ1-5, reads DGGITQSPKYLFRKEGQNVTLSCEQNLNHDAMYWYRQDPGQGLRLIYYSQIVNDFQKGDIAEGYSVSREKKESFPLTVTSAQKNPTAFYLCASSGQGASNQPQHFGDGTRLSIL.

The CDR3 coding sequence is TGTGCCAGCAGCGGTGGTGGTCAGGGGAACTATGGCTACACCTTC. Its translation: CASSGGGQGNYGYTF. This rearrangement joins TRBV7-9 to TRBJ1-2; D possibly corresponds to TRBD1 (6 bases). CDR3 length: 15 amino acids. Trimming removed 5 bases from V and 2 bases from J, with 15 bases in between. The germline V gene encodes CDR1 SEHNR and CDR2 FQNEAQ (reference sequence).

The chain has TRBV7-9 and TRBJ2-3; D gene ambiguous. This CDR3 comprises 14 residues. V shed 6 bases and J shed 0 bases, with 10 bases lying between them. CDR1 is SEHNR and CDR2 is FQNEAQ in the germline V gene (reference sequence). CDR3 DNA: TGTGCCAGCAGGCCGACCATCAGCACAGATACGCAGTATTTT. Protein: CASRPTISTDTQYF.

The V gene is TRBV30, the J gene TRBJ1-5, with 10 bases aligning to TRBD1. Germline V gene data show CDR1 as GTSNPN and CDR2 as SVGIG (reference sequence). V shed 1 base and J 5 bases; nucleotides not matched to a gene: 8. The CDR3 is made up of 16 amino acids. The CDR3 loop is CAWSADRGTVHQPQHF. The CDR3 bases are TGTGCCTGGAGTGCGGACAGGGGGACGGTTCATCAGCCCCAGCATTTT.

This rearrangement joins TRBV27 to TRBJ1-5; 11 nucleotides match TRBD1. This CDR3 contains 16 residues. Germline CDR1 and CDR2: MNHEY and SMNVEV (reference sequence). V was clipped by 5 bases and J by 5 bases; unmatched bases: 8. The CDR3 DNA is TGTGCCAGCAGTCCTCAGGACAGGGGGCTGTATCAGCCCCAGCATTTT. Residues: CASSPQDRGLYQPQHF.

The genes are TRBV10-3 and TRBJ2-7, with unresolved D. V lost 4 bases to trimming and J lost 6 bases, with 7 bases between them. Germline lookup yields CDR1 ENHRY and CDR2 SYGVKD. This CDR3 has 11 residues. In DNA, the CDR3 is TGTGCCATCAGTGCGCGCGGCGAGCAGTACTTC. Translated: CAISARGEQYF.

The chain joins TRBV19 to TRBJ2-4, with 11 positions matching TRBD1. This CDR3 is 16 amino acids long. The germline CDR1 and CDR2 sequences are LNHDA and SQIVND (reference sequence). The J segment lost 2 bases and the V segment lost 4 bases, leaving 4 bases of the junction unmatched. For the CDR3, the DNA is TGTGCCAGTAGTACCGGACAGGGGGCTCCCAAAAACATTCAGTACTTC. It is translated as CASSTGQGAPKNIQYF.

Regarding this clone: Because the CDR3 is missing its conserved closing phenylalanine or tryptophan, this is likely a read error. The chain employs TRBV19 and TRBJ2-7, with 13 bases identical to TRBD2. CDR1 and CDR2 from the germline V gene are LNHDA and SQIVND (reference sequence). V shed 4 bases, J shed 0 bases, and the junction held 9 bases outside the gene matches. The CDR3 covers 18 residues. The CDR3 nucleotides read TGTGCCAGTAGTACCCGACTAGCGGGAGGCTTACGCTCCTACGAGCAGTACCTC. It translates to CASSTRLAGGLRSYEQYL.

This clone was observed a few times. The V gene is TRBV20-1, the J gene TRBJ1-1; no clear D gene. The germline V gene has CDR1 DFQATT and CDR2 SNEGSKA (reference sequence). Trimming took off 4 bases at V and 0 bases at J, with 3 bases between the two ends. CDR3 length equals 11 residues. CDR3 protein: CSAIVNTEAFF. As DNA, the CDR3 is TGCAGTGCTATTGTGAACACTGAAGCTTTCTTT.